This paragraph covers one T cell receptor (beta chain) sequence. Only healthy Caucasians were enrolled as donors. This record comes from a study of identical twins. A universal primer site was incorporated via template switching, and the cDNA contained unique molecular identifiers. TCRdb itself ran the 5' RACE reads through MiXCR, one entry per CDR3 protein. The data contain about 490,000 distinct CDR3 sequences, roughly 15% of them singletons. These data also formed part of another study, on yellow fever vaccine responses in identical twins. That source adds: Reported findings indicate that twins' vaccine T cell responses seemed partially convergent, partially personalized.

The sample taken for sequencing was CD4+ T cells sorted from blood. The TCR originated in a woman aged 18-29 years in good health.

This CDR3 is CSVERTSGGTNEQFF. The CDR3 bases are TGCAGCGTTGAAAGGACTAGCGGGGGGACCAATGAGCAGTTCTTC. This chain connects TRBV29-1 to TRBJ2-1; 14 nucleotides line up with TRBD2. CDR3 length: 15 amino acids. V shed 2 bases, J shed 6 bases, and the junction held 3 bases outside the gene matches. CDR1 and CDR2 from the germline V gene are SQVTM and ANQGSEA.